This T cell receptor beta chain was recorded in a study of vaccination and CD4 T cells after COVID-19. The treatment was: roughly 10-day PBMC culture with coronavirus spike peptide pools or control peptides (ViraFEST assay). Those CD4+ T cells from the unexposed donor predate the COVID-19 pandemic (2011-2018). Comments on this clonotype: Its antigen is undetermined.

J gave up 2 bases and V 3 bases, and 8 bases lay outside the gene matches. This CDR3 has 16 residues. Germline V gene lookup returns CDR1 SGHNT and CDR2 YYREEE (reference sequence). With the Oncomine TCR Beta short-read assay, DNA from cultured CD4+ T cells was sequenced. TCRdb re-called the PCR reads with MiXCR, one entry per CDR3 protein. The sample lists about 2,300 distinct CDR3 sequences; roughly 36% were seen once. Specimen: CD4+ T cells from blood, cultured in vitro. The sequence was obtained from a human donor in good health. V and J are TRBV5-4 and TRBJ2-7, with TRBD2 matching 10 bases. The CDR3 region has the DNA TGTGCCAGCAGCTCGAGGACTAGCGGAACCCCCTACGAGCAGTACTTC. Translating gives CASSSRTSGTPYEQYF. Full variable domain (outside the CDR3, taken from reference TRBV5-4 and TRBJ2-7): ETGVTQSPTHLIKTRGQQVTLRCSSQSGHNTVSWYQQALGQGPQFIFQYYREEENGRGNFPPRFSGLQFPNYSSELNVNALELDDSALYLCASSSRTSGTPYEQYFGPGTRLTVT.